This T cell receptor beta chain emerged from a study of CD8 T cells in ankylosing spondylitis (dated by TCRdb to the late 2010s). As for the study more broadly: To find TCR variants linked to disease, the study profiled T cell receptor beta repertoires in ankylosing spondylitis patients and healthy donors. Peripheral blood was sampled, and synovial fluid was additionally collected from ankylosing spondylitis patients. The full study cohort comprised 25 or so ankylosing spondylitis patients and over 95 healthy donors.

As regards this clonotype: There is no known antigen for this receptor. Nothing much larger sits one base from this clone, and base qualities are not available.

Sequencing was carried out with an Illumina HiSeq 2500. Quantitative 5'-RACE with molecular barcodes was the method used to prepare the TCR beta libraries. Concerning the study's data processing: A new computational method based on a probabilistic model of VDJ rearrangement was used to identify disease-linked TCR variants. The raw public reads went through TCRdb reprocessing: fastp at Q25, MiXCR clone calling, in-frame beta chains kept. One record per CDR3 amino acid sequence lists the most common genes and DNA. TCRdb's processing, not the authors', yielded these V and J calls. Recorded for this sample are some 700,000 distinct CDR3 sequences; around a fifth of them occurred a single time. Approximately 18% of the sample lies in the top ten. Results and caveats for the whole study, not just this receptor: The disease-linked clones were reported to be significantly enriched in matched synovial fluid samples from ankylosing spondylitis patients. Some motif variants had previously been reported in the synovial fluid and blood of reactive arthritis patients, which suggests shared mechanisms of disease initiation. Blood from ankylosing spondylitis patients appeared to be characterized by a TCR beta motif composed of under ten highly homologous amino acid variants. The disease-linked clones showed a CD8+ phenotype and occurred at relatively low frequencies in peripheral blood.

The germline V gene specifies SGHVS as CDR1 and FQNEAQ as CDR2. From cysteine to phenylalanine, the CDR3 is 14 amino acids long. The sequence is cut down to CDR3 DNA, 42 bases in frame from base 1. Between the V and J ends, shortened by 2 bases and 1 base respectively, the junction contains 9 bases. Sequencing used blood, either unsorted or a sorted T cell fraction (not recorded which). The receptor was derived from a male donor with ankylosing spondylitis. The sequence is built from TRBV7-8 and TRBJ2-7; D gene: possibly TRBD1, on 6 matching bases. This receptor has the CDR3 CASSLNRVSYEQYF. In nucleotide form, the sequence is TGTGCCAGCAGCTTAAACAGGGTGTCCTACGAGCAGTACTTC.